Listed below are T cell receptor beta chains from one sample, sequenced in a study of Tregs in tolerant kidney transplant recipients. The repertoire was sequenced with immunoSEQ multiplex PCR; TCRdb's copy has only in-frame clones and lacks some. The repertoire holds some 71,000 clones, with around nine tenths as singletons. The source was CD4+ T cells from blood, collected before the transplant. These receptors originate from a human donor who received a combined kidney and bone marrow transplant. Each CDR3 is given with its conserved first and last residue.

V	CDR3
TRBV18	CASSPSGQGQETQYF
TRBV10-1	CASSDEGSGLDWYEQYF
TRBV28	CASSTTGGNQPQHF
TRBV2	CASSGVGGSNQPQHF
TRBV4-1	CASGRAGNEKLFF
TRBV7-9	CASSSRLMTDTQYF
TRBV5-1	CASSLGLREQFF
TRBV7-9	CASSPRPPLAGATGELFF
TRBV18	CASSPRGSNYEQYF
TRBV30	CAWSTPGQVYGYTF
TRBV7-3	CASSSAMNTEAFF
TRBV13	CASSPGVSGRPDTQYF
TRBV25-1	CASSETSGPTDTQYF
TRBV10-2	CASSELGQGTGELFF
TRBV4-1	CASSQGDRGKETQYF
TRBV19	CASSTQGTPYEQYF
TRBV27	CASSLRGQGNTEAFF
TRBV27	CASSSSGSTDTQYF
TRBV29-1	CSVEEGDYGYTF
TRBV29-1	CSVASSYNEQFF
TRBV6-1	CASNPTGFGYGYTF
TRBV2	CASSADRGEKLFF